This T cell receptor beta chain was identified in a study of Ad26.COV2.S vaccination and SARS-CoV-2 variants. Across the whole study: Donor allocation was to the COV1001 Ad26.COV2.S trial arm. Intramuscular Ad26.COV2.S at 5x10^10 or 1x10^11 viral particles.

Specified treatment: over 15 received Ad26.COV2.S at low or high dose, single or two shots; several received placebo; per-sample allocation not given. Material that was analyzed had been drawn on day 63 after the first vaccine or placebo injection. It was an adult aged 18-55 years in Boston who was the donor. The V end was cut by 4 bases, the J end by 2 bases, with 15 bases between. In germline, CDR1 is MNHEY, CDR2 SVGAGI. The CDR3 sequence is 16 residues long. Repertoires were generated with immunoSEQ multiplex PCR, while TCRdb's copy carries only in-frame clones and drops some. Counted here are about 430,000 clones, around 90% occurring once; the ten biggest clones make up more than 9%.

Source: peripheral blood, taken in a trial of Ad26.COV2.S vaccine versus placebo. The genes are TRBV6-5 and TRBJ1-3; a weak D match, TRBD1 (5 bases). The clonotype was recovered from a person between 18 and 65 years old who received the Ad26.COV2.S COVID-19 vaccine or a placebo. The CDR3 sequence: CASSFRDRAPGNTIYF. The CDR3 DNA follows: TGTGCCAGCAGTTTTCGGGACCGAGCCCCTGGAAACACCATATATTTT.